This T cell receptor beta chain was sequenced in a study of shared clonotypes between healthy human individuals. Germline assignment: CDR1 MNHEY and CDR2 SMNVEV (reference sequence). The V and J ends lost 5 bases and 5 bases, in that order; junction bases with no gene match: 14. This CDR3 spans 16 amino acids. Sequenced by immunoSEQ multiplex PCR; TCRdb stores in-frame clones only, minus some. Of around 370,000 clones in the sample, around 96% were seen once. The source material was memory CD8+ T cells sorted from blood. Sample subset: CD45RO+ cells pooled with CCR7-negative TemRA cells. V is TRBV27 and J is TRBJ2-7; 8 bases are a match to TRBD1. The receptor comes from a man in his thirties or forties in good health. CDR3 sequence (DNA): TGTGCCAGCAGTCCGAGAGGACAGGGTTTTTTGAACGAGCAGTACTTC. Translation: CASSPRGQGFLNEQYF.